This entry features one TCR beta chain sequence. This clone has just a few counts. This clone's antigen is unknown. The sample holds no much larger clone one base away, and base qualities are not on file. Counted from cysteine to phenylalanine, this CDR3 has 15 amino acids. The kept DNA is CDR3 alone, 45 bases in frame from the first base. V is pared back by 0 bases and J by 0 bases, with 7 bases lying between the germline termini. In the germline V gene (reference sequence), CDR1 corresponds to SGHKS and CDR2 to YYEKEE. This record comes from a study of shared clonotypes between healthy human individuals (dated by TCRdb to 2018 to 2020). Background on the whole study: A couple of women and a few men aged 18 to 49 years were included in the cohort. For each donor, three plates each were used for CD4 naive and CD4 memory, two plates were used for CD8 naive, and one plate was used for CD8 memory. To estimate repertoire size and how much clonotypes are shared between individuals, the study performed deep sequencing of blood TCR repertoires from five healthy adults. Each donor's leukapheresis produced roughly between about 0.8 and 8.9 billion PBMCs. To increase sequencing depth and limit assay-specific biases, different laboratories used diverse techniques to prepare libraries and sequence TCR repertoires. The full study reports these points: Pairwise subsampling indicated that sequencing depth was expected to affect the degree of clonotype sharing among donors. When several donors were compared, the shared fraction of clonotypes was about 5% for naive CD4, approximately 3.3% for naive CD8, more than 2% for memory CD4, and 0.35% to 0.5% for memory CD8. Estimated clonotype richness was generally larger for naive than for memory subsets. Incomplete sequencing was indicated by rarefaction of sorted-subset datasets, despite the large sequencing depth. The genetic and exposure-history diversity represented was limited by the small number of donors. Sampling was restricted to blood, and TCR repertoires in tissues likely differ from the TCR repertoires found in blood. Higher generation probabilities were observed for clonotypes shared by all four sorted-subset donors than for non-shared clonotypes.

The donors were healthy, HIV-negative adults with no recently reported acute infections or vaccinations. Every donor was a Caucasian adult residing in Nashville, Tennessee, USA. CD4+ T cells were enriched through magnetic negative selection, after which naive cells were positively selected on CD45RA and the remaining negative fraction served as the memory subset. Blood was collected by leukapheresis, and PBMCs were isolated by Ficoll-Histopaque density gradient centrifugation and then cryopreserved in liquid nitrogen vapor phase. Analytical flow cytometry was used to check the purity and quantity of each magnetically sorted T cell population. Genomic DNA was isolated from every sorted fraction and measured by UV absorbance on a Nanodrop 2000c. TCR CDR3 regions were amplified from genomic DNA by multiplex PCR using the deep immunoSEQ assay. Extracted genomic DNA from each cell subset was distributed evenly across all wells of several immunoSEQ 96-well plates, and each plate was treated as a replicate. For sorted subsets, roughly 190 ng of genomic DNA, equivalent to 25,000 to 35,000 T cell genomes, went into each replicate PCR. Purified libraries were measured with a Qubit 3.0 fluorometer, size-checked on a Bioanalyzer 2100, and measured again with the KAPA Library Quantification kit. Every immunoSEQ 96-well plate was sequenced on a separate single-read 150-cycle Illumina NextSeq 550 flow cell. The authors processed their data as follows. The immunoSEQ output contained only junctional sequences without quality scores, so filtering could not match that applied to full-length reads. Sequences were annotated with PyIR, a Python wrapper for IgBLAST v1.9, and V/J genes and CDR3 were assigned using IMGT germline references. Reads were removed for weak V/J assignments (E-value above 1e-6), missing CDR3, stop codons, out-of-frame junctions, or ambiguous translated residues. A V3J clonotype was defined by an identical inferred V gene, J gene, and CDR3 amino acid sequence. To compute the percentage overlap between repertoires, the number of shared unique clonotypes was divided by the size of the smaller repertoire. Richness of each repertoire was evaluated using RTK rarefaction, the Chao1 estimator, and Recon v2.1 estimates of unobserved clonotypes. For all TCRbeta clonotypes obtained by the gDNA method from a handful of donors, generation probabilities were computed with OLGA. Imported from immuneACCESS, the table was reduced by TCRdb to in-frame sequences with V and J called. These copies leave out some clones; in studies compared against another copy, an unresolved V gene accounts for under half, and the cause of the remainder is not known. V and J calls and clone size follow that table, whereas D and trimming were derived from the DNA. This sample comprises nearly 1,000,000 clones, 60% to 85% of them detected only once. The ten top clones hold approximately 1.5% of the sample.

The chain is encoded by TRBV5-5 joined to TRBJ1-3; the D segment cannot be called with confidence. The sequence was obtained from a man aged 18 to 35 in good health. The material sequenced was memory CD4+ T cells sorted from blood. The cell subset or site label corresponds to: CD45RA-negative fraction. CDR3 reads: CASSLEPSSGNTIYF. The nucleotides are TGTGCCAGCAGCTTGGAGCCGAGCTCTGGAAACACCATATATTTT.